This T cell receptor (beta chain) came from a study of identical twins. As for this clonotype: Its antigen is undetermined.

Whole-study results and caveats: Excess sharing between twins was weaker in beta out-of-frame sequences. For cord blood, abundant beta clonotypes had fewer insertions, unlike memory repertoires, which showed none. Among out-of-frame alpha sequences shared by twins, low generation probability occurred in excess.

Via MiXCR, TCRdb re-called the 5' RACE reads, giving one row per CDR3 protein. The sample yields around 340,000 distinct CDR3 sequences, 9% seen once. The CDR3 is made up of 13 amino acids. Germline-derived CDR1 and CDR2 are SQVTM and ANQGSEA. J lost 4 bases, V lost 7 bases, and 9 bases had no gene match. This sequence was found in a woman aged 45-65 years in good health. Sample: naive T cells sorted from blood. The V gene is TRBV29-1, the J gene TRBJ1-1; TRBD1 aligns across 7 bases. CDR3 bases: TGCAGCGGGAGACAGGGAGGGTTCACTGAAGCTTTCTTT. It yields the protein CSGRQGGFTEAFF. The whole variable domain, remainder taken from reference TRBV29-1 and TRBJ1-1, is SAVISQKPSRDICQRGTSLTIQCQVDSQVTMMFWYRQQPGQSLTLIATANQGSEATYESGFVIDKFPISRPNLTFSTLTVSNMSPEDSSIYLCSGRQGGFTEAFFGQGTRLTVV.